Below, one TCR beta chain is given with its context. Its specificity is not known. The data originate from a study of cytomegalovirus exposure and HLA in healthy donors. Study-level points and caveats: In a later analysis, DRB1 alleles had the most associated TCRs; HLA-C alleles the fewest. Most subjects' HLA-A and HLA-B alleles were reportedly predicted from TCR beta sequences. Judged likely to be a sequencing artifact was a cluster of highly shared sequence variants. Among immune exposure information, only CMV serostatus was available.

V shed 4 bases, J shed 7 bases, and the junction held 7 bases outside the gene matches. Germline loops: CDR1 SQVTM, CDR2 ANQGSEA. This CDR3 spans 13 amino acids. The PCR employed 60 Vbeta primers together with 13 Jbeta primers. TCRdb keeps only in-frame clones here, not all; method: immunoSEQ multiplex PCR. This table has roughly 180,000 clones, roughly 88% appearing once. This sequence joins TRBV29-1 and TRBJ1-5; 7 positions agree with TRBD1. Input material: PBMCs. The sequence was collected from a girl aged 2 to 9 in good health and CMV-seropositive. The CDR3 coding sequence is TGCAGCGTTGGGGGCCAGGGGGGCCAGCCCCAGCATTTT. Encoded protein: CSVGGQGGQPQHF.